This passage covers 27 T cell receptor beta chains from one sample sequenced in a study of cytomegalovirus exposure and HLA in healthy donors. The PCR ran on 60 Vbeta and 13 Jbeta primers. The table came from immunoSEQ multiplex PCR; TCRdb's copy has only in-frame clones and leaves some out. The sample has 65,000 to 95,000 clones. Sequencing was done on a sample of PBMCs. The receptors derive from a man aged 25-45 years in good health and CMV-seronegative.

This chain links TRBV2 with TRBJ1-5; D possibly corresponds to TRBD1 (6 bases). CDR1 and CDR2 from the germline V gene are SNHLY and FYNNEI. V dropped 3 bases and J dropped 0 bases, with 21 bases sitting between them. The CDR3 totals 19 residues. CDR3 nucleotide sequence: TGTGCCAGCAGTGATTGGGTTAGTCGGGCAGGGGATAGCAATCAGCCCCAGCATTTT. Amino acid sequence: CASSDWVSRAGDSNQPQHF.

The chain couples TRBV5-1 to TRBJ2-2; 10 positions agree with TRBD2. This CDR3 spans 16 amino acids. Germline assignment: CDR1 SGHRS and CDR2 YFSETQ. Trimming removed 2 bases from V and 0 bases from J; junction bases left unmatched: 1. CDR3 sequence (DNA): TGCGCCAGCAGCTTACTAGCGGGGACGAACACCGGGGAGCTGTTTTTT. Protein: CASSLLAGTNTGELFF.

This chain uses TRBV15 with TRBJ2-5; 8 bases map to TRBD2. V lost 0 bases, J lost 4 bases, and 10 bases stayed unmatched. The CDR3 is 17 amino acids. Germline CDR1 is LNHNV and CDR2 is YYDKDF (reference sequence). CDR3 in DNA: TGTGCCACCAGCAGAGATCTCCCGGGAGGGAGGTCAGAGACCCAGTACTTC. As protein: CATSRDLPGGRSETQYF. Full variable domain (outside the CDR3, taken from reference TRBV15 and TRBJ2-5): DAMVIQNPRYQVTQFGKPVTLSCSQTLNHNVMYWYQQKSSQAPKLLFHYYDKDFNNEADTPDNFQSRRPNTSFCFLDIRSPGLGDTAMYLCATSRDLPGGRSETQYFGPGTRLLVL.

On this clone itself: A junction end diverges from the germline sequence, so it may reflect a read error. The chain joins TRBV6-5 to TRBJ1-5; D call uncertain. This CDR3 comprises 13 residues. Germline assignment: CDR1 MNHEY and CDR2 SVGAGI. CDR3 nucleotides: TGTGCCAGCAGTTATTCAGGAAATCAGCTCCAGCATTTT. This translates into CASSYSGNQLQHF.

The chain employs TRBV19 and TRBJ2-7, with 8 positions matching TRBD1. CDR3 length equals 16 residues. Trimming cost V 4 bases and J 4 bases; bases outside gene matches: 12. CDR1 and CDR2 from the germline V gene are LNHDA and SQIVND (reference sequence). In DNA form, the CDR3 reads TGTGCCAGTAGTAATGCAGGGGGCTTCAGTGGGTACGAGCAGTACTTC. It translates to CASSNAGGFSGYEQYF. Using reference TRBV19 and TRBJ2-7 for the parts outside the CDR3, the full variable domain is DGGITQSPKYLFRKEGQNVTLSCEQNLNHDAMYWYRQDPGQGLRLIYYSQIVNDFQKGDIAEGYSVSREKKESFPLTVTSAQKNPTAFYLCASSNAGGFSGYEQYFGPGTRLTVT.

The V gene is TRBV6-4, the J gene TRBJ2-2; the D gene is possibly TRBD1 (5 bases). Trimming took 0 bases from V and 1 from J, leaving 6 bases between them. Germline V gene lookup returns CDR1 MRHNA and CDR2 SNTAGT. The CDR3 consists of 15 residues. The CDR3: CASSDSTENTGELFF. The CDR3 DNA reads TGTGCCAGCAGTGACTCGACAGAGAACACCGGGGAGCTGTTTTTT.

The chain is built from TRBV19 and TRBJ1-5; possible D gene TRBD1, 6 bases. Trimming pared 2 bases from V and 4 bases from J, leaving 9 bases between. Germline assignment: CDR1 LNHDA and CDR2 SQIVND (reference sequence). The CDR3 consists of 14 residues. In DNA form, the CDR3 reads TGTGCCAGTAGTATATACAGGGATAATCAGCCCCAGCATTTT. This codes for CASSIYRDNQPQHF.

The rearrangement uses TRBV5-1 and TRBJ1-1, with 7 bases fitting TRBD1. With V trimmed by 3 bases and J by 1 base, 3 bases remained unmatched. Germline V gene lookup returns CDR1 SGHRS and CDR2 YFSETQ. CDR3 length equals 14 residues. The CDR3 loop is CASSSTGRNTEAFF. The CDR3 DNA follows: TGCGCCAGCAGCTCGACAGGGAGGAACACTGAAGCTTTCTTT.

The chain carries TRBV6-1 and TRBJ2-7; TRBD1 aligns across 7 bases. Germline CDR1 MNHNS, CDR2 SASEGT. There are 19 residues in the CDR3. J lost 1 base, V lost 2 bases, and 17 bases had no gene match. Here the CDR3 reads CASSERADHGTADSYEQYF. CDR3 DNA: TGTGCCAGCAGTGAAAGAGCCGATCACGGGACAGCTGATTCCTACGAGCAGTACTTC.

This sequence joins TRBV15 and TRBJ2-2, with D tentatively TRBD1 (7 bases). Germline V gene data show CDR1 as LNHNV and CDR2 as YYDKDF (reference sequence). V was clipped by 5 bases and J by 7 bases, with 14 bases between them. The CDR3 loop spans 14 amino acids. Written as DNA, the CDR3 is TGTGCCACCAGCTATACAGGGGAGGTCGGGGAGCTGTTTTTT. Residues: CATSYTGEVGELFF.

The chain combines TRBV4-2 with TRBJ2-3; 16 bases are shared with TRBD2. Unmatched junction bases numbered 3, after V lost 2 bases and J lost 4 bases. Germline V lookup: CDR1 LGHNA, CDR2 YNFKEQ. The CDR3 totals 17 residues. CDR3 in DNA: TGTGCCAGCAGCCAACAGGGACTAGCGGGGGGGCCAGATACGCAGTATTTT. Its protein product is CASSQQGLAGGPDTQYF.

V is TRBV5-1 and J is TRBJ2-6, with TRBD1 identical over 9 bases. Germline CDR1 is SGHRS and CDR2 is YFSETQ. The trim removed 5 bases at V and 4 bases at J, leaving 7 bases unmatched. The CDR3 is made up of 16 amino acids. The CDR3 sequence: CASRSQGAPGANVLTF. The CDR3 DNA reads TGCGCCAGCAGATCACAGGGGGCGCCCGGGGCCAACGTCCTGACTTTC.

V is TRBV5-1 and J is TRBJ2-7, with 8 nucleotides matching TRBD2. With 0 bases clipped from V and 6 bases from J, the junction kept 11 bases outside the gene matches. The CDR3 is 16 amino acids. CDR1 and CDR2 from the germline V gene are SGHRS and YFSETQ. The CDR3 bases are TGCGCCAGCAGCTTGGCCACTGCGGGAGGAATTTCCGAGCAGTACTTC. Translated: CASSLATAGGISEQYF.

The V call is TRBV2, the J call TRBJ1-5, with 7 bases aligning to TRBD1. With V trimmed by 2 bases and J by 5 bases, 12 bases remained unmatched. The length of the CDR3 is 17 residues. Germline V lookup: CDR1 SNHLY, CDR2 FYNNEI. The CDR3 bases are TGTGCCAGCAGTGAATATGGCAGGGGGTCCCGCGATCAGCCCCAGCATTTT. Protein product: CASSEYGRGSRDQPQHF.

As DNA, the CDR3 is TGTGCCAGCAGCTTAGCGAGCCCCGACAGGGAGGTATTCACTGAAGCTTTCTTT. Amino acid sequence: CASSLASPDREVFTEAFF. This chain uses TRBV7-2 with TRBJ1-1, with TRBD1 identical over 7 bases. CDR3 length: 18 residues. Germline lookup yields CDR1 SGHTA and CDR2 FQGNSA. V dropped 0 bases and J dropped 4; count of bases not matched to a gene: 14.

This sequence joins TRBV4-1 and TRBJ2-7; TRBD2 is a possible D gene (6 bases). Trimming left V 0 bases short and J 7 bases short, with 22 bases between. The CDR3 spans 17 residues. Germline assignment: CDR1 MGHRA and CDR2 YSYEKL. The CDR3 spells CASSQDWVWGESREQYF. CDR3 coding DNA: TGCGCCAGCAGCCAAGATTGGGTTTGGGGGGAGTCTCGGGAGCAGTACTTC.

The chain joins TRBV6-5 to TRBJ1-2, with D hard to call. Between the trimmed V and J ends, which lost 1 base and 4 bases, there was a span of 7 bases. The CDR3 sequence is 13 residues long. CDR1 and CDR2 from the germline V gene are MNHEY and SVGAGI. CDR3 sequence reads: CASSYYQVYGYTF. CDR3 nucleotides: TGTGCCAGCAGTTACTACCAGGTCTATGGCTACACCTTC.

The CDR3 DNA sequence: TGTGCCAGCAGCCTGTCAACGGACTATGGCTACACCTTC. Translated, it gives CASSLSTDYGYTF. The chain carries TRBV4-2 and TRBJ1-2; no clear D gene. The V end lost 4 bases, the J end lost 3 bases, and 9 bases lay between the germline ends. Germline loops: CDR1 LGHNA, CDR2 YNFKEQ. The CDR3 has 13 residues.

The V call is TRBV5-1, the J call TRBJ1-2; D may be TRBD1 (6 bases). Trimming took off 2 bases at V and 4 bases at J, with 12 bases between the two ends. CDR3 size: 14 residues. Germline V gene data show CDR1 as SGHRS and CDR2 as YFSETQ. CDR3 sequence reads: CASSLQGSSYGYTF. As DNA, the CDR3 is TGCGCCAGCAGCTTACAGGGTTCTAGCTATGGCTACACCTTC.

CDR3 nucleotide sequence: TGTGCCAGTAGTCCCGGGACAGGGGTCCGCTCTGGAAACACCATATATTTT. This translates into CASSPGTGVRSGNTIYF. The J gene is TRBJ1-3, the V gene TRBV19; 10 bases align to TRBD1. CDR1 LNHDA and CDR2 SQIVND come from the germline V gene (reference sequence). The CDR3 sequence is 17 residues long. Trimming removed 5 bases from V and 0 bases from J; junction bases left unmatched: 7.

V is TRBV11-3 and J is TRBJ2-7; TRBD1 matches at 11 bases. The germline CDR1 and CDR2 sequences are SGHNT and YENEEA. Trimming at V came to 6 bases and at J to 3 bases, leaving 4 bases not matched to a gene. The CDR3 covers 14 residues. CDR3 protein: CASRSGTGGYEQYF. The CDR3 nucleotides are TGTGCCAGCAGATCCGGGACAGGGGGCTACGAGCAGTACTTC.

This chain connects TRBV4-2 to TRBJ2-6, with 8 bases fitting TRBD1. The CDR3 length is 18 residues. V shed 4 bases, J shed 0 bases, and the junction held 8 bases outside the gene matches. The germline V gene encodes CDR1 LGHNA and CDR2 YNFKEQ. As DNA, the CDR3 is TGTGCCAGCAGCCTCCACAGGGGGACCAGCTCTGGGGCCAACGTCCTGACTTTC. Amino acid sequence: CASSLHRGTSSGANVLTF.

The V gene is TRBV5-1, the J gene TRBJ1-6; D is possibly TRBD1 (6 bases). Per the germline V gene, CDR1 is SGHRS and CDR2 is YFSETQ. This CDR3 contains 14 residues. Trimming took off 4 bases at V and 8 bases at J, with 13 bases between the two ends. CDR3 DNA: TGCGCCAGCAGCCCCGGACAGTTCGATTCACCCCTCCACTTT. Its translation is CASSPGQFDSPLHF. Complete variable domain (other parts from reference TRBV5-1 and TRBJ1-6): KAGVTQTPRYLIKTRGQQVTLSCSPISGHRSVSWYQQTPGQGLQFLFEYFSETQRNKGNFPGRFSGRQFSNSRSEMNVSTLELGDSALYLCASSPGQFDSPLHFGNGTRLTVT.

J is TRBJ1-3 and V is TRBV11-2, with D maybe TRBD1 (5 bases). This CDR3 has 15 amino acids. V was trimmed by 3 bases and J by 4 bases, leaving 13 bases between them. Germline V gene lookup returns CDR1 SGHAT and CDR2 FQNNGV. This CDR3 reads CASSFTDSIGNTIYF. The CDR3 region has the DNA TGTGCCAGCAGCTTTACCGACAGCATCGGAAACACCATATATTTT.

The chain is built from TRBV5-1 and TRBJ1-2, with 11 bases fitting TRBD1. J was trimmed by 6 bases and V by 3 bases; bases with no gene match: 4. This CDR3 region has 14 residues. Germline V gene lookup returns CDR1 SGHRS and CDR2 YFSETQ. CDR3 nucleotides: TGCGCCAGCAGCTGGACAGGGGGCGGGGATGGCTACACCTTC. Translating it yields CASSWTGGGDGYTF.

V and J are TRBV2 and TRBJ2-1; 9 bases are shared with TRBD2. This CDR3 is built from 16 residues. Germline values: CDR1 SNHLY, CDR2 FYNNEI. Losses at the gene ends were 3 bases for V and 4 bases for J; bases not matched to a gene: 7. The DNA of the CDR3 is TGTGCCAGCAGTGACTTCGCGGGGGGGGCTTACAATGAGCAGTTCTTC. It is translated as CASSDFAGGAYNEQFF.

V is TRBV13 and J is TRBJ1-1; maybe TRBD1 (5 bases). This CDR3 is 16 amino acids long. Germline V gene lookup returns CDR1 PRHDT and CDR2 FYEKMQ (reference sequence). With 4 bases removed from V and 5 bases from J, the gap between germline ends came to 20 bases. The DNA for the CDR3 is TGTGCCAGCAGCTCCCGGCACGGGGGGGGGAGGACTGAAGCTTTCTTT. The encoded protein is CASSSRHGGGRTEAFF.